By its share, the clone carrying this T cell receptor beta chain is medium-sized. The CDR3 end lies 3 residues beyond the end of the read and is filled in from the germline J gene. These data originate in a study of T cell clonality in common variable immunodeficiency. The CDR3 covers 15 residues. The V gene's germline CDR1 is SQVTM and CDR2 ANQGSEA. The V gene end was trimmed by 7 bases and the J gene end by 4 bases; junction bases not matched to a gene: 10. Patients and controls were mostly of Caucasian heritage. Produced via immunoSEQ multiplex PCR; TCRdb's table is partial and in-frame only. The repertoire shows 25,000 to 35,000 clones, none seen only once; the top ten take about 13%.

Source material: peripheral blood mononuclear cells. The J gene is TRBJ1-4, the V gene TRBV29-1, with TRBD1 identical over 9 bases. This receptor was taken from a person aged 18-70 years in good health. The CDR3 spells CSAIGPGQGNEKLFF. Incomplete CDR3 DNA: TGCAGCGCTATAGGACCGGGACAGGGTAATGAAAAA.